A selection of T cell receptor beta chains follows, all from one sample in a study of T-cell reconstitution after alpha-beta-depleted transplantation in children. TCRdb reprocessed the PCR reads via MiXCR and lists one record per CDR3 protein. The profile shows approximately 4,600 distinct CDR3 sequences, roughly 24% of them singletons. The sample here was PBMCs, mostly from graft donor cells, taken 60 days after TCRalphabeta/CD19-depleted stem cell transplant. The receptors originated from a male patient aged 2 to 9 who had a stem cell transplant for acute lymphoblastic leukemia, so the T cells may come from the graft donor. Both conserved end residues are part of each CDR3.

v_gene: TRBV11-3; CDR3aa: CASSLSSDMGTEAFF
v_gene: TRBV12-2; CDR3aa: CASRLATSGKVYNEQFF
v_gene: TRBV10-3; CDR3aa: CAIRMAYRLPPPFSGNTIYF
v_gene: TRBV19; CDR3aa: CASSTSRHTQYF
v_gene: TRBV29-1; CDR3aa: CSGRTGTNTGELFF
v_gene: TRBV6-5; CDR3aa: CASSYRKGQGYEQYF
v_gene: TRBV7-9; CDR3aa: CASSLAGGNQPQHF
v_gene: TRBV25-1; CDR3aa: CASSEFEGGGETQYF
v_gene: TRBV7-9; CDR3aa: CASSSRGTQETQYF
v_gene: TRBV5-1; CDR3aa: CASSVLRSGASTDTQYF
v_gene: TRBV7-2; CDR3aa: CASSVSGRAPAKNIQYF
v_gene: TRBV3-1; CDR3aa: CATSPQAGQGMSYGYTF
v_gene: TRBV5-1; CDR3aa: CASSLNRRTDTQYF
v_gene: TRBV5-1; CDR3aa: CASSPGDTEAFF
v_gene: TRBV29-1; CDR3aa: CSVEDLGYEQYF
v_gene: TRBV7-6; CDR3aa: CASSSSGRAGDTQYF
v_gene: TRBV6-1; CDR3aa: CASSGREADTQYF
v_gene: TRBV5-1; CDR3aa: CASSLASGVGEQYF
v_gene: TRBV19; CDR3aa: CASRGAGVPNEQFF
v_gene: TRBV30; CDR3aa: CAWSVRGLADTQYF
v_gene: TRBV28; CDR3aa: CASSRWDEQYF
v_gene: TRBV7-9; CDR3aa: CASSLGPNYGYTF